This passage covers 30 T cell receptor beta chains from one sample sequenced in a study of spatial heterogeneity in lung cancer. TCRdb re-called the 5' RACE reads with MiXCR, one entry per CDR3 protein. Among around 60,000 distinct CDR3 sequences, less than 10% were seen once, and the ten largest hold less than 15%. The time point denotes: sample taken at primary tumor resection. Unsorted samples of tumor, nontumor lung or frozen PBMC had their whole RNA sequenced. The starting material was PBMCs, obtained at surgery. The receptors shown here come from a female donor with early-stage non-small cell lung cancer.

This clonotype was detected many times. The V call is TRBV2, the J call TRBJ2-3; D is perhaps TRBD2 (5 bases). The CDR3 has 13 amino acids. V was clipped by 8 bases and J by 4 bases, with 13 bases between them. Germline assignment: CDR1 SNHLY and CDR2 FYNNEI. CDR3 sequence: CASVLQAADTQYF. The CDR3 bases are TGTGCCAGCGTCTTACAAGCGGCAGATACGCAGTATTTT.

This clonotype was counted between two and nine times. The CDR3 protein is CASSPDEEGNQPQHF. The DNA of the CDR3 is TGTGCCAGCAGTCCCGACGAGGAGGGCAATCAGCCCCAGCATTTT. The chain has TRBV6-5 and TRBJ1-5; D unclear. V gave up 5 bases and J gave up 2 bases, with 13 bases separating them. This CDR3 has 15 amino acids. Germline V CDR1 and CDR2: MNHEY, SVGAGI.

This clonotype was seen a few times. The rearrangement uses TRBV27 and TRBJ1-1, with D perhaps matching TRBD1 (5 bases). CDR1 and CDR2 (germline): MNHEY, SMNVEV (reference sequence). The CDR3 loop spans 14 amino acids. V was cut by 3 bases and J by 0 bases, with 8 bases left in between. CDR3 loop: CASSFGTLNTEAFF. CDR3 nucleotide sequence: TGTGCCAGCAGTTTCGGGACCTTGAACACTGAAGCTTTCTTT.

This clonotype has more than one count but fewer than ten. The V gene is TRBV12-3 or TRBV12-4, the J gene TRBJ1-5, with D perhaps TRBD1 (6 bases). V was clipped by 4 bases and J by 7 bases, with 23 bases between them. This CDR3 spans 17 amino acids. The CDR3 DNA reads as TGTGCCAGCAGTTGGTTTTCATCAGTGACAGGACGGCAGCCCCAGCATTTT. Protein: CASSWFSSVTGRQPQHF.

The chain has TRBV6-6 and TRBJ1-1, with 9 bases aligning to TRBD1. Losses at the gene ends were 7 bases for V and 6 bases for J; bases not matched to a gene: 6. Germline-derived CDR1 and CDR2 are MNHNY and SVGAGI (reference sequence). This CDR3 has 13 residues. The CDR3 is CASNPQGAAEAFF. The CDR3 DNA sequence: TGTGCCAGCAATCCACAGGGGGCGGCTGAAGCTTTCTTT.

This clonotype turned up a few times. This sequence joins TRBV12-3 or TRBV12-4 and TRBJ1-1; possible D gene TRBD1, 6 bases. V was clipped by 1 base and J by 1 base, with 13 bases between them. The CDR3 length is 16 residues. The CDR3 bases are TGTGCCAGCAGTTTAGTGGAGGGGGGCCGGAACACTGAAGCTTTCTTT. As protein: CASSLVEGGRNTEAFF.

The genes are TRBV11-2 and TRBJ2-1; tentative D call: TRBD1 (6 bases). Germline V gives CDR1 SGHAT, CDR2 FQNNGV. CDR3 length: 13 residues. V was pared by 4 bases and J by 5 bases, with 9 bases between. CDR3 nucleotides: TGTGCCAGCAGCTCACAGGGCGACAATGAGCAGTTCTTC. Translation: CASSSQGDNEQFF.

This clonotype came up a few times. V and J are TRBV21-1 and TRBJ1-5; the table's D call, TRBD1, was not checked against the DNA. TRBV21-1 is deemed a pseudogene. This CDR3 spans 18 amino acids. CDR3 nucleotides: TGTGCCAGCAGCTATCGCGGAAGTGGGGACAGGGATTATCAGCCCCAGCATTTT. Translating it yields CASSYRGSGDRDYQPQHF.

The chain uses TRBV20-1 and TRBJ2-7; TRBD2 agrees at 7 bases. The CDR3 runs to 15 residues. The V and J ends lost 0 bases and 5 bases, in that order; junction bases with no gene match: 10. Germline loops: CDR1 DFQATT, CDR2 SNEGSKA (reference sequence). CDR3 DNA: TGCAGTGCTAGAGATATCCGCGGGAGAACGGACGAGCAGTACTTC. This translates into CSARDIRGRTDEQYF.

This clonotype was seen repeatedly, ten times or more. As DNA, the CDR3 is TGCGCCAGCAGCTTGGCTCAGGAAGCAGATACGCAGTATTTT. This gives the protein CASSLAQEADTQYF. The J gene is TRBJ2-3, the V gene TRBV5-1; no firm D call. The germline gives CDR1 SGHRS, CDR2 YFSETQ. The CDR3 extends over 14 amino acids. Trimming shortened V by 0 bases and J by 4 bases, and 9 bases separated the two germline ends.

This clonotype was picked up many times. The chain joins TRBV6-2 or TRBV6-3 to TRBJ2-3; 8 nucleotides align to TRBD2. CDR3 length equals 17 residues. CDR1 is MNHEY and CDR2 is SVGEGT in the germline V gene. V shed 0 bases, J shed 6 bases, and the junction held 11 bases outside the gene matches. The CDR3 region has the DNA TGTGCCAGCAGTTACTCAGGCGCGCGGGGGGCCGTGGATACGCAGTATTTT. Protein: CASSYSGARGAVDTQYF.

The J gene is TRBJ2-5, the V gene TRBV7-2; D may be TRBD1 (5 bases). The CDR3 runs to 14 residues. CDR1 is SGHTA, CDR2 FQGNSA, per germline. V was pared by 5 bases and J by 9 bases, with 19 bases between. The CDR3 DNA reads TGTGCCAGCAGCAGTGGGGCTGGACGGTTGGCCCAGTACTTC. This codes for CASSSGAGRLAQYF.

The V call is TRBV6-2 or TRBV6-3, the J call TRBJ2-5; perhaps TRBD1 as D (5 bases). The germline gives CDR1 MNHEY, CDR2 SVGEGT. V gave up 6 bases and J gave up 1 base, with 18 bases separating them. The CDR3 totals 16 residues. This chain's CDR3 is CASRPDDSLIQETQYF. CDR3 DNA: TGTGCCAGCAGACCCGACGACAGTCTGATCCAAGAGACCCAGTACTTC.

This clonotype was found a few times. In nucleotides, the CDR3 is TGTGCCAGCAGCTTGAACCGAGCGGGGTACCGCTCCTACAATGAGCAGTTCTTC. Protein sequence: CASSLNRAGYRSYNEQFF. The chain recombines TRBV5-6 with TRBJ2-1; 7 nucleotides align to TRBD2. V gave up 1 base and J gave up 0 bases; unmatched junction bases: 10. This CDR3 region has 18 residues. CDR1 and CDR2 (germline): SGHDT, YYEEEE. The entire variable domain, with the rest obtained from reference TRBV5-6 and TRBJ2-1, is as follows: DAGVTQSPTHLIKTRGQQVTLRCSPKSGHDTVSWYQQALGQGPQFIFQYYEEEERQRGNFPDRFSGHQFPNYSSELNVNALLLGDSALYLCASSLNRAGYRSYNEQFFGPGTRLTVL.

Ten or more counts support this clonotype. The rearrangement links TRBV27 to TRBJ1-1, with D maybe TRBD1 (6 bases). This CDR3 spans 14 amino acids. Germline lookup yields CDR1 MNHEY and CDR2 SMNVEV (reference sequence). V lost 4 bases to trimming and J lost 4 bases, with 13 bases between them. The CDR3 region has the DNA TGTGCCAGCAGTTCCCCCAGCAGGGGCACTGAAGCTTTCTTT. It codes for CASSSPSRGTEAFF.

The gene calls are TRBV19 and TRBJ2-3, with 9 bases lining up with TRBD1. CDR3 length equals 14 residues. Germline trimming cut 8 bases from V and 4 bases from J; bases unmatched to any gene: 7. Germline assignment: CDR1 LNHDA and CDR2 SQIVND (reference sequence). The CDR3 sequence: CASAGTGISDTQYF. The CDR3 region has the DNA TGTGCCAGTGCCGGGACAGGGATCTCAGATACGCAGTATTTT.

This clonotype was recorded a few times. J is TRBJ1-6 and V is TRBV4-2; D might be TRBD1 (5 bases). There are 18 residues in the CDR3. The V gene's germline CDR1 is LGHNA and CDR2 YNFKEQ. The V gene lost 5 bases and the J gene lost 2 bases, with 19 bases spanning the gap. The CDR3 loop reads CASSSDKGRGAYNSPLHF. The CDR3 coding sequence is TGTGCCAGCAGCAGCGACAAGGGGAGAGGGGCCTATAATTCACCCCTCCACTTT.

This clonotype was picked up a small number of times. The chain is built from TRBV5-6 and TRBJ2-7, with TRBD1 as a possible D gene (5 bases). The germline V gene has CDR1 SGHDT and CDR2 YYEEEE. This CDR3 contains 13 residues. V was pared by 4 bases and J by 4 bases, with 12 bases between. The CDR3 bases are TGTGCCAGCAGCGGTGACAGTTCATACGAGCAGTACTTC. The encoded protein is CASSGDSSYEQYF.

The chain employs TRBV6-5 and TRBJ1-2, with D tentatively TRBD1 (5 bases). This CDR3 spans 15 amino acids. V shed 6 bases and J shed 5 bases, with 19 bases lying between them. The germline gives CDR1 MNHEY, CDR2 SVGAGI. DNA for the CDR3: TGTGCCAGCAGCTCCCGGGGGACCCGGGAGTATGGCTACACCTTC. Its protein product is CASSSRGTREYGYTF.

This clonotype was found many times. V usage is TRBV29-1 and J usage is TRBJ2-5; weak D call: TRBD1 (5 bases). V was clipped by 2 bases and J by 3 bases, with 7 bases between them. The CDR3 totals 12 residues. In germline, CDR1 is SQVTM, CDR2 ANQGSEA. The CDR3 nucleotides read TGCAGCGTTGAAAAAGGGGAAGAGACCCAGTACTTC. It specifies CSVEKGEETQYF.

Remarks on this clonotype: The junction departs from germline at one end; a sequencing error may be responsible. The chain employs TRBV12-3 or TRBV12-4 and TRBJ2-7; D not certain. This CDR3 has 13 residues. CDR3 coding DNA: TGTGCCAGCACTTTATCAGACTCCTACGAGCAGTACTTC. Translated: CASTLSDSYEQYF.

The chain links TRBV18 to TRBJ1-5; a weak D match, TRBD1 (5 bases). The V and J ends lost 3 bases and 1 base respectively, with 28 bases between them. The CDR3 is 21 residues long. CDR1 is KGHSH, CDR2 LQKENI, per germline. The CDR3: CASSPFTTGGPGLGSNQPQHF. The CDR3 DNA sequence: TGTGCCAGCTCACCGTTCACGACCGGGGGTCCAGGCCTGGGGAGCAATCAGCCCCAGCATTTT.

This clonotype has just a few counts. The CDR3 DNA is TGTGCCAGCAGCGCCCTTTCAGGGTTACCCTACGAGCAGTACTTC. The encoded protein is CASSALSGLPYEQYF. The chain carries TRBV5-4 and TRBJ2-7; TRBD1 is a possible D gene (5 bases). Trimming took off 4 bases at V and 2 bases at J, with 16 bases between the two ends. This CDR3 is built from 15 residues. Germline V lookup: CDR1 SGHNT, CDR2 YYREEE (reference sequence).

The V and J genes are TRBV27 and TRBJ1-6; weak D call: TRBD1 (6 bases). CDR3 length equals 16 residues. The germline CDR1 and CDR2 sequences are MNHEY and SMNVEV (reference sequence). V was cut by 0 bases and J by 4 bases, with 10 bases left in between. The CDR3 sequence: CASSLSWGAYNSPLHF. For the CDR3, the DNA is TGTGCCAGCAGTTTATCGTGGGGGGCGTATAATTCACCCCTCCACTTT.

The genes are TRBV6-2 or TRBV6-3 and TRBJ2-7; 8 bases are a match to TRBD1. V shed 5 bases and J 5 bases; nucleotides not matched to a gene: 2. Germline V gene data show CDR1 as MNHEY and CDR2 as SVGEGT. The CDR3 has 12 amino acids. The CDR3 DNA is TGTGCCAGCAGTCAGGGGGCAAACGAGCAGTACGTC. Amino acid sequence: CASSQGANEQYV.

This chain uses TRBV20-1 with TRBJ2-1; perhaps TRBD1 as D (6 bases). Trimming removed 3 bases at V and 0 bases at J, with 15 bases between. CDR1 is DFQATT and CDR2 is SNEGSKA in the germline V gene (reference sequence). This CDR3 has 16 amino acids. CDR3 sequence reads: CSARGLQGSSYNEQFF. As DNA, the CDR3 is TGCAGTGCTAGGGGCCTTCAGGGGAGCTCCTACAATGAGCAGTTCTTC.

This clonotype was observed a few times. The rearrangement links TRBV21-1 to TRBJ1-5. TRBV21-1 is a pseudogene. The CDR3 sequence is 16 residues long. CDR3 bases: TGTGCCACCTTAATTGAGACTCCGAATAGCAATCAGCCCCAGCATTTT. It is translated as CATLIETPNSNQPQHF.

This clonotype was detected a few times. The V and J genes are TRBV5-1 and TRBJ1-1, with 7 bases that match TRBD1. The CDR3 length is 14 residues. V dropped 4 bases and J dropped 1; count of bases not matched to a gene: 4. Germline V gives CDR1 SGHRS, CDR2 YFSETQ. CDR3 bases: TGCGCCAGCAGCGCGGGGACAGAGAACACTGAAGCTTTCTTT. This gives the protein CASSAGTENTEAFF.

This clonotype was observed at least ten times. This sequence joins TRBV7-6 and TRBJ2-1; perhaps D is TRBD1 or TRBD2 (5 bases each). Per germline, CDR1 SGHVS and CDR2 FNYEAQ. Trimming took 1 base from V and 5 from J, leaving 12 bases between them. This CDR3 spans 15 amino acids. The DNA for the CDR3 is TGTGCCAGCAGCTTAGATCCGGGACGCCACAATGAGCAGTTCTTC. It yields the protein CASSLDPGRHNEQFF.

This clonotype was seen repeatedly, ten times or more. This sequence joins TRBV12-3 or TRBV12-4 and TRBJ1-2; 8 bases align to TRBD1. The CDR3 loop spans 14 amino acids. J gave up 5 bases and V 4 bases, and 6 bases lay outside the gene matches. The CDR3 region is CASSYRTGRYGYTF. For the CDR3, the DNA is TGTGCCAGCAGTTACCGGACAGGGAGGTATGGCTACACCTTC.